Below are 10 T cell receptor beta chains sequenced from a single sample in a study of CD8+ T cells in alopecia areata. Following extraction, RNA underwent reverse transcription to cDNA, which served as the sequencing template. Sequencing used immunoSEQ multiplex PCR; TCRdb keeps in-frame clones, though not all of them. Of 64,000 or so clones listed, roughly 46% were seen once; the top ten hold about 20%. Specified treatment: oral pan-JAK inhibitor, 5-10 mg twice daily. This specimen consisted of CD8+ T cells sorted from blood, obtained at approximately week 36, from a patient treated with tofacitinib. The receptors stem from a human donor with alopecia areata.

The gene calls are TRBV5-1 and TRBJ2-7; the D is unclear. Trimming took off 0 bases at V and 5 bases at J, with 18 bases between the two ends. CDR3 size: 16 residues. In germline, CDR1 is SGHRS, CDR2 YFSETQ. CDR3 amino acids: CASSLVFGRGVDEQYF. In DNA, the CDR3 is TGCGCCAGCAGCTTGGTGTTTGGACGAGGCGTCGACGAGCAGTACTTC.

V and J are TRBV5-4 and TRBJ1-1; D is ambiguous. The CDR3 loop spans 13 amino acids. Per germline, CDR1 SGHNT and CDR2 YYREEE (reference sequence). The V end lost 4 bases, the J end lost 6 bases, and 13 bases lay between the germline ends. This chain's CDR3 is CASSLRAGPEAFF. The CDR3 bases are TGTGCCAGCAGCCTACGTGCGGGCCCTGAAGCTTTCTTT.

The rearrangement uses TRBV29-1 and TRBJ1-2, with D perhaps TRBD1 (6 bases). The germline gives CDR1 SQVTM, CDR2 ANQGSEA. This CDR3 contains 11 residues. V lost 2 bases and J lost 6, with 7 bases in between. The chain's CDR3 is CSVEHRDGYTF. CDR3 bases: TGCAGCGTTGAACACAGGGATGGCTACACCTTC.

The genes are TRBV5-1 and TRBJ2-1; D not certain. The V end lost 0 bases, the J end lost 8 bases, and 6 bases lay between the germline ends. CDR1 and CDR2 from the germline V gene are SGHRS and YFSETQ. CDR3 size: 12 residues. CDR3 sequence: CASSLASYEQFF. The CDR3 DNA reads TGCGCCAGCAGCTTGGCGAGCTATGAGCAGTTCTTC.

This clone ranks as medium-sized. The chain joins TRBV6-4 to TRBJ2-1, with TRBD2 matching over 9 bases. Germline V gene lookup returns CDR1 MRHNA and CDR2 SNTAGT. The CDR3 runs 15 residues. The V gene end was trimmed by 5 bases and the J gene end by 0 bases; junction bases not matched to a gene: 2. The CDR3 is CASSSSGSSYNEQFF. The DNA for the CDR3 is TGTGCCAGCAGTAGTAGCGGGAGCTCCTACAATGAGCAGTTCTTC.

This clone was observed a handful of times. This sequence joins TRBV5-1 and TRBJ2-7; TRBD2 aligns across 9 bases. Germline CDR1 and CDR2: SGHRS and YFSETQ. With V trimmed by 2 bases and J by 2 bases, 5 bases remained unmatched. CDR3 length equals 15 residues. CDR3 amino acids: CASSFRASGTYEQYF. Written as DNA, the CDR3 is TGCGCCAGCAGCTTCCGGGCTAGCGGGACCTACGAGCAGTACTTC.

This clone has more than one count but fewer than ten. V gene TRBV29-1 combines with J gene TRBJ1-2; 7 bases fit TRBD1. This CDR3 comprises 13 residues. From germline, CDR1 is SQVTM and CDR2 ANQGSEA. Losses at the gene ends were 3 bases for V and 4 bases for J; bases not matched to a gene: 5. The CDR3 nucleotides are TGCAGCGTTGAGACAGGGAGCCGCTATGGCTACACCTTC. Protein: CSVETGSRYGYTF.

The V gene is TRBV20-1, the J gene TRBJ2-3; D is ambiguous. CDR1 and CDR2 from the germline V gene are DFQATT and SNEGSKA (reference sequence). V was trimmed by 3 bases and J by 6 bases, leaving 4 bases between them. The CDR3 is made up of 10 amino acids. The CDR3, as DNA: TGCAGTGCTAGGGTGGATACGCAGTATTTT. Encoded protein: CSARVDTQYF.

This chain joins TRBV4-1 and TRBJ1-4; D might be TRBD1 (5 bases). V dropped 1 base and J dropped 3 bases, with 9 bases sitting between them. This CDR3 comprises 15 residues. CDR1 is MGHRA, CDR2 YSYEKL, per germline. The CDR3 sequence is CASSQVTGANEKLFF. The CDR3 DNA is TGCGCCAGCAGCCAAGTAACGGGGGCTAATGAAAAACTGTTTTTT.

A single count supports this clone. The J gene is TRBJ2-2, the V gene TRBV7-2; no reliable D call. Germline CDR1 is SGHTA and CDR2 is FQGNSA. V was clipped by 5 bases and J by 7 bases, with 17 bases between them. This CDR3 is built from 15 residues. The CDR3 DNA follows: TGTGCCAGCAGCCCCCTCGGATGGGGTAACGGGGAGCTGTTTTTT. This gives the protein CASSPLGWGNGELFF.